A selection of T cell receptor beta chains follows, all from one sample in a study of T cells in Graves' hyperthyroidism and ophthalmopathy. TCRdb itself ran the multiplex PCR reads through MiXCR, one entry per CDR3 protein. There are hundreds of thousands of distinct CDR3 sequences in the sample; around 20% occur only once, and approximately 30% lies in the top ten. The sequencing input was blood. The receptors here all came from a man aged 25 to 45 with Graves' ophthalmopathy. CDR3s include the opening cysteine and the closing phenylalanine or tryptophan. The D gene is left open where the match is weak. Expanded clones get a size class; other rows say once, few or many, or leave the size out.

V	size	J	D	DNA	CDR3
TRBV20-1	NA	TRBJ2-5	NA	TGCAGTGCCGCCTGGGGAACGGGACGGGAGACCCAGTACTTC	CSAAWGTGRETQYF
TRBV20-1	few	TRBJ2-7	NA	TGCAGTGCTAAGGTATCCACCTACGAGCAGTACTTC	CSAKVSTYEQYF
TRBV5-1	NA	TRBJ1-2	NA	TGCGCCAGCAGCTTGGGAGATACAGGCTATGGCTACACCTTC	CASSLGDTGYGYTF
TRBV3-1	many	TRBJ2-3	NA	TGTGCCAGCAGCCAAGGCCGGGGTACGCAGTATTTT	CASSQGRGTQYF
TRBV27	NA	TRBJ1-6	NA	TGTGCCAGCGGCGGGGCGAGCTCCTATAATTCACCCCTCCACTTT	CASGGASSYNSPLHF
TRBV9	few	TRBJ2-5	NA	TGTGCCAGCAGCGTAGCCCAGTGGTACCAAGAGACCCAGTACTTC	CASSVAQWYQETQYF
TRBV3-1	few	TRBJ2-1	NA	TGTGCCAGCAGCCCTAGAAGGCGGGAAGGGAGTGAGCAGTTCTTC	CASSPRRREGSEQFF
TRBV14	few	TRBJ2-2	NA	TGTGCCAGCAGCCAAGGCAGGTTTAGGCGGGAGAACACCGGGGAGCTGTTTTTT	CASSQGRFRRENTGELFF
TRBV5-1	NA	TRBJ1-2	TRBD1	TGCGCCAGCAGCTTCGGGGACAGGGAGATCTATGGCTACACCTTC	CASSFGDREIYGYTF
TRBV29-1	few	TRBJ1-1	TRBD1	TGCAGCGTTGAATTTGGGACAGCGAACACTGAAGCTTTCTTT	CSVEFGTANTEAFF
TRBV6-6	NA	TRBJ2-3	NA	TGTGCCAGCAGTTACGACGGAACAGATACGCAGTATTTT	CASSYDGTDTQYF
TRBV27	few	TRBJ2-7	NA	TGTGCCAGCAGTCGGATAACAGGGTCCTACGAGCAGTACTTC	CASSRITGSYEQYF
TRBV12-3/TRBV12-4	few	TRBJ1-1	TRBD1	TGTGCCAGCAGTCGCGGGGACAGGGGGAACACTGAAGCTTTCTTT	CASSRGDRGNTEAFF
TRBV9	few	TRBJ2-7	TRBD1	TGTGCCAGCAGCGGACGGACAGGGCCTTCCCACGAGCAGTACTTC	CASSGRTGPSHEQYF
TRBV6-5	NA	TRBJ2-1	TRBD2	TGTGCCAGCAGTTACCTCCTAGCGGGATACAATGAGCAGTTCTTC	CASSYLLAGYNEQFF